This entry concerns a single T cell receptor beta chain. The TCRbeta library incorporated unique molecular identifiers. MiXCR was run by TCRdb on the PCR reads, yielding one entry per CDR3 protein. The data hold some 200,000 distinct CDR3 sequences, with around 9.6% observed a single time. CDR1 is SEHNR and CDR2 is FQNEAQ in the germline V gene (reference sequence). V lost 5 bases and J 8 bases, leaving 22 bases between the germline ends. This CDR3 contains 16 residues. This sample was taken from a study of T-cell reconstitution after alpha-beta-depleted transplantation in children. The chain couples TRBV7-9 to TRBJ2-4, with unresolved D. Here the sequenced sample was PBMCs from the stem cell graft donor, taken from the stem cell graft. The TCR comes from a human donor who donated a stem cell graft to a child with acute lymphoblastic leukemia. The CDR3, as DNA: TGTGCCAGCAGCAAAGCCCTTAGACGGGCAGAGGACATTCAGTACTTC. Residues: CASSKALRRAEDIQYF.